This T cell receptor beta chain derives from a study of control samples from healthy donors and cancer patients. Germline loops: CDR1 MGHRA, CDR2 YSYEKL. CDR3 length: 14 amino acids. V was clipped by 2 bases and J by 5 bases, with 10 bases between them. TCRdb's table, derived via immunoSEQ multiplex PCR, lists solely in-frame clones and lacks some. The table includes approximately 90,000 clones, approximately 84% detected once. The sequenced sample was PBMCs. The clonotype originates from a man between 65 and 80 years old with lung cancer. The chain recombines TRBV4-1 with TRBJ1-5; D gene ambiguous. This CDR3 is CASSQTEGDQPQHF. The DNA for the CDR3 is TGCGCCAGCAGCCAAACGGAGGGAGATCAGCCCCAGCATTTT.